This entry concerns a single T cell receptor beta chain. This clonotype has just a few counts. There is no known antigen for this receptor. Nothing much larger sits one base from this clone, and base qualities are not available. The library was produced with PCR. The instrument was an Illumina HiSeq 2500. To reduce PCR and sequencing biases, unique molecular identifiers were incorporated into the TCR beta cDNA libraries. Approximately 500,000 cDNA molecules were obtained per 1 to 10 million input T cells, so each molecule approximated one T cell. Patient libraries were prepared and sequenced with the same protocol used for the earlier healthy control dataset. Within a given batch, samples were prepared together, multiplexed and sequenced on the same HiSeq lane. Per the original workflow: MIGEC handled the raw barcoded reads, throwing out single-read molecular identifier groups before consensus assembly and CDR3 extraction. VDJtools was used for post-analysis of the clonotype tables, and diversity was normalized by down-sampling every dataset to the size of the smallest sample. To correct batch-related cross-sample contamination, repertoire overlap clustering matched CDR3 amino acid sequences but not nucleotide sequences. The raw public reads went through TCRdb reprocessing: fastp at Q25, MiXCR clone calling, in-frame beta chains kept. Each CDR3 protein gets just one entry, which takes the most common genes and DNA from the rows behind it. The V and J calls were determined by TCRdb, not by the authors. Here the sample has about 200,000 distinct CDR3 sequences; 29% occur a single time. Nearly 3.5% of the sample is taken by the ten largest.

This entry is derived from a study of post-analysis software for immune sequencing data (dated by TCRdb to the mid-2010s). For the wider study: Disease courses on record covered relapsing-remitting, secondary progressive and progressive-relapsing multiple sclerosis, though some patients had no subtype annotation. A subset of samples was prepared in parallel using single-end sample barcoding, then pooled and co-amplified after Illumina adapter ligation. The multiple sclerosis patient repertoires were compared with some twelve previously published healthy control repertoires from donors aged about 6 to 28 years.

Looking up the germline V gene yields CDR1 SQVTM and CDR2 ANQGSEA. V lost 7 bases and J lost 6 bases, and the count of bases not matched to a germline gene is 12. Spanning cysteine to phenylalanine, the CDR3 consists of 14 amino acids. Only the CDR3 DNA stays, 42 bases, in frame from base 1. To demonstrate the VDJtools post-analysis software, the study profiled TCR beta repertoires from the peripheral blood of about 13 young patients with multiple sclerosis. The multiple sclerosis patients were children and adolescents between roughly 6 and 16 years of age. The study at large found these results: Compared with controls, multiple sclerosis patients had significantly lower normalized Chao1 diversity, a finding suggesting substantial peripheral T-cell clonal expansion. The multiple sclerosis patient group was slightly younger than the control group. Four or five TRBV segments, including TRBV5-6, TRBV5-1 and TRBV20-1, were significantly more frequent in patients than controls. Direct clustering with F measure revealed strong co-clustering of samples prepared in the same batch, which led to a batch-effect correction.

The source of this sequence is a girl aged 2-17 years with multiple sclerosis. Sample: blood. The chain couples TRBV29-1 to TRBJ2-1, and TRBD2 aligns with 7 junction nucleotides. The DNA sequence is TGCAGCGGTGGACTAGTTACATCTCTCAATGAGCAGTTCTTC. Its product reads: CSGGLVTSLNEQFF.